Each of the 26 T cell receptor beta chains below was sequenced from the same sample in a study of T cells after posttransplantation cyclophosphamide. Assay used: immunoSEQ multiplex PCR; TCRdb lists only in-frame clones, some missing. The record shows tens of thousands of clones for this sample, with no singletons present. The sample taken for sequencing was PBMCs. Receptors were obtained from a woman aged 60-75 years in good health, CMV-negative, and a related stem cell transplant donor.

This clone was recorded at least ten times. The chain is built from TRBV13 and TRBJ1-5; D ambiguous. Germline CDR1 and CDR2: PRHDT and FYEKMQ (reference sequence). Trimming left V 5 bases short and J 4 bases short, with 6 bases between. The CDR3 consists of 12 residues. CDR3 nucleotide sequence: TGTGCCAGCAGCCTTCAGAATCAGCCCCAGCATTTT. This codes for CASSLQNQPQHF.

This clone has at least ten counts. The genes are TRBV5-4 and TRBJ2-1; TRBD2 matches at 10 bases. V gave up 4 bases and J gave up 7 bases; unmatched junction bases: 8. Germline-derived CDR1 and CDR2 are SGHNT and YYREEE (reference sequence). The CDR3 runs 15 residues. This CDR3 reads CASSRPSGSENEQFF. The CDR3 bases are TGTGCCAGCAGCCGTCCTAGCGGGAGTGAGAATGAGCAGTTCTTC. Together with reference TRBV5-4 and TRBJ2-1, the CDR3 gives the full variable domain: ETGVTQSPTHLIKTRGQQVTLRCSSQSGHNTVSWYQQALGQGPQFIFQYYREEENGRGNFPPRFSGLQFPNYSSELNVNALELDDSALYLCASSRPSGSENEQFFGPGTRLTVL.

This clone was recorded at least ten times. CDR3 coding DNA: TGTGCCAGCAGCCCCGGGACAGGGATCTATAGCAATCAGCCCCAGCATTTT. It is translated as CASSPGTGIYSNQPQHF. The chain joins TRBV5-5 to TRBJ1-5; TRBD1 matches 9 bases. Trimming took 4 bases from V and 0 from J; bases not matched to a gene: 8. CDR3 length equals 17 residues. The germline CDR1 and CDR2 sequences are SGHKS and YYEKEE (reference sequence).

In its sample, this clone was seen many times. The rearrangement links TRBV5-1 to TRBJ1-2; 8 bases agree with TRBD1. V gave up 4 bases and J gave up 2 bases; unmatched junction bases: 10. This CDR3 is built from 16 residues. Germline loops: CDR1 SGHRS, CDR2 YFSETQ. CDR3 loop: CASSPRTGTTNYGYTF. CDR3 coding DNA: TGCGCCAGCAGCCCACGGACAGGGACGACCAACTATGGCTACACCTTC.

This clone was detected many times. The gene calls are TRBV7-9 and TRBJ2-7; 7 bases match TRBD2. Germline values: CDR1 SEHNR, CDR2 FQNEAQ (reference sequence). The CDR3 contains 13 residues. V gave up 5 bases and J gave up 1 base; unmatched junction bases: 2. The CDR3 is CASSGRASYEQYF. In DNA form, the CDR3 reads TGTGCCAGCAGCGGGAGGGCTTCCTACGAGCAGTACTTC.

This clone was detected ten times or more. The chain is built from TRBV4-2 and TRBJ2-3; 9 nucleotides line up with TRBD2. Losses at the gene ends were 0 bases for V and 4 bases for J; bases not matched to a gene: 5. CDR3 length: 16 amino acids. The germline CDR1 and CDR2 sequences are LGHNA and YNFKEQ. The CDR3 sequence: CASSQDIAGVSDTQYF. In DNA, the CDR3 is TGTGCCAGCAGCCAAGATATAGCGGGAGTTTCAGATACGCAGTATTTT.

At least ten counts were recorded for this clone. The CDR3 loop is CASSPGGEGKYEQYV. CDR3 nucleotides: TGTGCCAGCAGCCCTGGGGGGGAAGGGAAATACGAGCAGTACGTC. The genes are TRBV7-3 and TRBJ2-7; TRBD2 matches 7 bases. V shed 5 bases and J 4 bases; nucleotides not matched to a gene: 11. Per germline, CDR1 SGHTA and CDR2 FQGTGA. This CDR3 spans 15 amino acids.

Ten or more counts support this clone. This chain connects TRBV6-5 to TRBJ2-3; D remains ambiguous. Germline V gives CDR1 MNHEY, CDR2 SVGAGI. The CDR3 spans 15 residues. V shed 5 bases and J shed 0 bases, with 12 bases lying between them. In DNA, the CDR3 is TGTGCCAGCAGTCACCGACACGCTAGCACAGATACGCAGTATTTT. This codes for CASSHRHASTDTQYF.

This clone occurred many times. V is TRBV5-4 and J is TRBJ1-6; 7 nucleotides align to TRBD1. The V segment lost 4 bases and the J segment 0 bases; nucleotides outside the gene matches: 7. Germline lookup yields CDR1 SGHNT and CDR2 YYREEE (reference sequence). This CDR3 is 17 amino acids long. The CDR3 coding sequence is TGTGCCAGCAGCAGACAGGGTAGGAGCTCCTATAATTCACCCCTCCACTTT. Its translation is CASSRQGRSSYNSPLHF.

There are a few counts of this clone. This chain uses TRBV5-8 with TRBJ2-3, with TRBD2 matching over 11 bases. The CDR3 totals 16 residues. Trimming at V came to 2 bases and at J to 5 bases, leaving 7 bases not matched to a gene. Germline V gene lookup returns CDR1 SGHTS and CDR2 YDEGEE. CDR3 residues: CASSFGSGGAGDTQYF. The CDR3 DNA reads TGTGCCAGCAGCTTTGGTAGCGGGGGGGCCGGAGATACGCAGTATTTT.

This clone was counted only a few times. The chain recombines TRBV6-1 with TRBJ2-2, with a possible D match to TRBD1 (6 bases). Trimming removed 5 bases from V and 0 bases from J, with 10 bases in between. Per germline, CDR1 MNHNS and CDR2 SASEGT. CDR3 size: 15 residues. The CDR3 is CASSTNRANTGELFF. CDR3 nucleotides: TGTGCCAGCAGTACTAACAGGGCGAACACCGGGGAGCTGTTTTTT.

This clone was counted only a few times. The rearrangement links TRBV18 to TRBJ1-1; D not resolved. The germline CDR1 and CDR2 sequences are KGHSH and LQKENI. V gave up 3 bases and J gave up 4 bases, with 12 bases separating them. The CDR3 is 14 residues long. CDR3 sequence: CASSPTADPTEAFF. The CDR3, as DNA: TGTGCCAGCTCACCCACAGCGGACCCCACTGAAGCTTTCTTT. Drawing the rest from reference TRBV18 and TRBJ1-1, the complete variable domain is NAGVMQNPRHLVRRRGQEARLRCSPMKGHSHVYWYRQLPEEGLKFMVYLQKENIIDESGMPKERFSAEFPKEGPSILRIQQVVRGDSAAYFCASSPTADPTEAFFGQGTRLTVV.

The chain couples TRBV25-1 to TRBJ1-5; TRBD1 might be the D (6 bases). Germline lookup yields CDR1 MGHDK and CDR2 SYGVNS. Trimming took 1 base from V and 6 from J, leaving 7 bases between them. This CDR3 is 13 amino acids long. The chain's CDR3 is CASSESGAQPQHF. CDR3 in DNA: TGTGCCAGCAGTGAATCAGGGGCTCAGCCCCAGCATTTT.

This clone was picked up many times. The DNA of the CDR3 is TGTGCCAGCCTCGTTAGCGGGGGTACAGATACGCAGTATTTT. It encodes CASLVSGGTDTQYF. V is TRBV7-2 and J is TRBJ2-3, with 9 bases matching TRBD2. The CDR3 is 14 residues long. Trimming took 8 bases from V and 3 from J; bases not matched to a gene: 6. Germline CDR1 and CDR2: SGHTA and FQGNSA.

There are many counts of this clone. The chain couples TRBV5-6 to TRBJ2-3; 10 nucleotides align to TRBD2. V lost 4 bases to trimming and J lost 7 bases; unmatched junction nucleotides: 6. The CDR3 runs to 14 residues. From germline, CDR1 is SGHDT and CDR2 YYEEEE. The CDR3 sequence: CASSTSSGSYTQYF. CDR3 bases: TGTGCCAGCAGCACCTCTAGCGGGAGCTATACGCAGTATTTT.

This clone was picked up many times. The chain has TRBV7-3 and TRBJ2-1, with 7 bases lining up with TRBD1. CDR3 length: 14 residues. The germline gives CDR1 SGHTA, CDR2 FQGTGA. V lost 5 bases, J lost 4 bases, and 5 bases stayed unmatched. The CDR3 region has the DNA TGTGCCAGCAGCCAGGGGGTGACTTACAATGAGCAGTTCTTC. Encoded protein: CASSQGVTYNEQFF.

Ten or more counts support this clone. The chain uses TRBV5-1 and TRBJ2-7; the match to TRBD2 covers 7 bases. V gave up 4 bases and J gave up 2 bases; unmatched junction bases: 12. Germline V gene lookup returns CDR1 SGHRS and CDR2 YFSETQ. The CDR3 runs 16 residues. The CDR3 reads CASSPGGGDATYEQYF. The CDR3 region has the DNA TGCGCCAGCAGCCCGGGCGGGGGAGACGCGACCTACGAGCAGTACTTC.

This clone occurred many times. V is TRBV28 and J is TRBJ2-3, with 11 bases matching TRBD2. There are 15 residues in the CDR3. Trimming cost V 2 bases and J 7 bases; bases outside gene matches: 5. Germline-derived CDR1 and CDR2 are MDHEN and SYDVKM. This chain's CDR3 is CASSLVSGGGNTQYF. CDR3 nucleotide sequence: TGTGCCAGCAGTTTAGTTAGCGGGGGGGGAAATACGCAGTATTTT.

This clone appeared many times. CDR3 DNA sequence: TGTGCCAGCAGCTGGTCTCTGGGGGCCTATAATGAAAAACTGTTTTTT. This sequence encodes CASSWSLGAYNEKLFF. The V and J genes are TRBV28 and TRBJ1-4; D is perhaps TRBD1 (6 bases). The CDR3 spans 16 residues. Germline V CDR1 and CDR2: MDHEN, SYDVKM. V lost 6 bases to trimming and J lost 4 bases, with 18 bases between them.

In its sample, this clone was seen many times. CDR3 DNA: TGCGCCAGCAGTCAATGGGGCGCCGAACGCTCCTACGAGCAGTACGTC. It translates to CASSQWGAERSYEQYV. The gene calls are TRBV23-1 and TRBJ2-7; perhaps TRBD1 as D (5 bases). TRBV23-1 is known as an ORF, though its function is uncertain. V lost 1 base and J lost 0, with 13 bases in between. The CDR3 is made up of 16 amino acids.

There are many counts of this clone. The CDR3 protein is CASSPSGGARTGELFF. The CDR3 nucleotides are TGTGCCAGCAGCCCAAGCGGGGGGGCGCGGACCGGGGAGCTGTTTTTT. This sequence joins TRBV7-6 and TRBJ2-2; the match to TRBD2 covers 10 bases. J gave up 5 bases and V 5 bases, and 8 bases lay outside the gene matches. CDR1 and CDR2 (germline): SGHVS, FNYEAQ. The CDR3 length is 16 residues.

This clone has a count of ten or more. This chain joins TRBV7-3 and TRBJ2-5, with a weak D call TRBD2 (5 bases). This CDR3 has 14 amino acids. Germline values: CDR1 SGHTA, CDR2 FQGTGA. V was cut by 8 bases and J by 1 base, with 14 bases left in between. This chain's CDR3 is CASGPAGLQETQYF. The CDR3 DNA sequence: TGTGCCAGCGGCCCGGCGGGCCTCCAAGAGACCCAGTACTTC.

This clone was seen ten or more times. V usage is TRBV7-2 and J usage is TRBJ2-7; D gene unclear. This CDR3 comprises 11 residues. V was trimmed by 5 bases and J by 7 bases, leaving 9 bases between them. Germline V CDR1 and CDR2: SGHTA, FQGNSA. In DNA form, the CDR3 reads TGTGCCAGCAGCGCTTACTTAGAGCAGTACTTC. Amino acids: CASSAYLEQYF.

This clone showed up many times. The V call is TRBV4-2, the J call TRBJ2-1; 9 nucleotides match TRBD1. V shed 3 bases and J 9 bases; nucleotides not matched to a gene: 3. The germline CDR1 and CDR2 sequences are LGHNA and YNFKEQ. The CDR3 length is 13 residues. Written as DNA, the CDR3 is TGTGCCAGCAGCCAGGGACAGGGCTTTGAGCAGTTCTTC. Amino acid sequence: CASSQGQGFEQFF.

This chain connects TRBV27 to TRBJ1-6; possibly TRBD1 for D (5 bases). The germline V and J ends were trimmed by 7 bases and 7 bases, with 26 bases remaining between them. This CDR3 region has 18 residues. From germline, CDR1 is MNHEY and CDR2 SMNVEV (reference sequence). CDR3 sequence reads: CASKPRKSGFVRNSPLHF. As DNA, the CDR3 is TGTGCCAGCAAACCGCGAAAATCAGGGTTCGTTCGGAATTCACCCCTCCACTTT.

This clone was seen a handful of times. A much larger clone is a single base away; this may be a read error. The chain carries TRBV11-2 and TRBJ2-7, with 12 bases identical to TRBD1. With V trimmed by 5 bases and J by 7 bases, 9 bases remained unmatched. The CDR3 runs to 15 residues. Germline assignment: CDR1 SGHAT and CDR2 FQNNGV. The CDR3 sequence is CASSPRDRGPGEQYV. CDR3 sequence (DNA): TGTGCCAGCAGCCCTCGGGACAGGGGGCCGGGAGAGCAGTACGTC.